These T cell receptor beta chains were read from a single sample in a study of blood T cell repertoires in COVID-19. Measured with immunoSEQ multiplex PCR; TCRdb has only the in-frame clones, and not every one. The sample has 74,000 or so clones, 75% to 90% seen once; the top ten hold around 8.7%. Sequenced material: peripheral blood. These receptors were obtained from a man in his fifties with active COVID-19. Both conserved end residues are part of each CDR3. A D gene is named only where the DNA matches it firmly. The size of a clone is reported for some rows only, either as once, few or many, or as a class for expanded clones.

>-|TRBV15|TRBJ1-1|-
CATSREGGEAFF
TGTGCCACCAGCAGAGAGGGAGGTGAAGCTTTCTTT
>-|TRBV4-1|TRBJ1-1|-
CASINSPNTEAFF
TGCGCCAGCATTAACAGTCCCAACACTGAAGCTTTCTTT
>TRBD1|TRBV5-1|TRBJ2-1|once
CASSSDRVGHEQFF
TGCGCCAGCAGCTCGGACAGGGTTGGGCATGAGCAGTTCTTC
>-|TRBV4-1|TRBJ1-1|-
CASSRGLQGSNTEAFF
TGCGCCAGCAGCCGAGGCCTCCAGGGAAGCAACACTGAAGCTTTCTTT
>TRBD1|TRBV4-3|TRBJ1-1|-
CASSQSQGANTEAFF
TGCGCCAGCAGCCAATCCCAGGGGGCCAACACTGAAGCTTTCTTT
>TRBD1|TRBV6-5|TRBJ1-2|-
CASSYPGTGMGGYTF
TGTGCCAGCAGTTACCCTGGGACAGGGATGGGTGGCTACACCTTC
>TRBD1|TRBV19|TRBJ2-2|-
CASTPQGGPVRELFF
TGTGCCAGTACCCCACAGGGGGGCCCTGTACGGGAGCTGTTTTTT
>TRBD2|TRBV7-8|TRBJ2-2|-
CASSKRNLAGGPGELFF
TGTGCCAGCAGCAAACGTAATCTAGCGGGGGGCCCCGGGGAGCTGTTTTTT
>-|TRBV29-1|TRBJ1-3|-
CSVEYSGGTIYF
TGCAGCGTTGAATACTCGGGGGGCACCATATATTTT
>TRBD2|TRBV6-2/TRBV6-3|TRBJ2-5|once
CASSYGGTSGVGETQYF
TGTGCCAGCAGTTATGGTGGGACTAGCGGGGTCGGGGAGACCCAGTACTTC
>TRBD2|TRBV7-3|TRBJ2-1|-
CASSAIAGPSSYNEQFF
TGTGCCAGCAGCGCCATAGCGGGGCCAAGCTCCTACAATGAGCAGTTCTTC
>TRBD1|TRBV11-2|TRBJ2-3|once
CASSLGAGTATDTQYF
TGTGCCAGCAGCTTAGGGGCCGGGACAGCCACAGATACGCAGTATTTT
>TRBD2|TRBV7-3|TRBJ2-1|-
CASSSPGLAGTNEQFF
TGTGCCAGCAGCTCCCCCGGGCTAGCGGGCACCAATGAGCAGTTCTTC